Listed here are 3 T cell receptor beta chains from one sample, sequenced in a study of blood T cell repertoires in COVID-19. The repertoire was sequenced with immunoSEQ multiplex PCR; TCRdb's copy has only in-frame clones and lacks some. Found here are a few hundred thousand clones, roughly 80% of them singletons; the top ten hold 3% to 3.5%. Material: peripheral blood. The receptors shown here come from a woman aged 30 to 39 who had recovered from COVID-19.

This clone has just a few counts. The chain recombines TRBV10-3 with TRBJ2-1; 9 bases are shared with TRBD1. J was trimmed by 7 bases and V by 6 bases; bases with no gene match: 10. This CDR3 is built from 15 residues. The germline CDR1 and CDR2 sequences are ENHRY and SYGVKD. The DNA of the CDR3 is TGTGCCATCAGCAGGGACAGGGAATCGGTGAATGAGCAGTTCTTC. Translation: CAISRDRESVNEQFF.

This chain joins TRBV9 and TRBJ2-7; TRBD2 matches 10 bases. Germline CDR1 is SGDLS and CDR2 is YYNGEE. After removal of 4 bases from V and 7 bases from J, the junction contained 11 bases not matched to a gene. The CDR3 loop spans 15 amino acids. CDR3 sequence: CASSLGLAEGGEQYF. CDR3 nucleotides: TGTGCCAGCAGCTTAGGACTAGCGGAAGGGGGGGAGCAGTACTTC.

CDR3 bases: TGTGCCTGGACGGGGAGGGGGGATGAAAAACTGTTTTTT. This encodes CAWTGRGDEKLFF. V is TRBV30 and J is TRBJ1-4; D is perhaps TRBD1 (6 bases). CDR3 length equals 13 residues. Per germline, CDR1 GTSNPN and CDR2 SVGIG (reference sequence). Trimming removed 4 bases from V and 6 bases from J, with 12 bases in between.